This TCR beta chain was sequenced during a study of cytomegalovirus exposure and HLA in healthy donors. Whole-study results and caveats: Reports credit the classifier with highly specific, highly sensitive diagnosis of cytomegalovirus status.

CDR1 and CDR2 from the germline V gene are LGHNA and YSLEER. The V segment lost 3 bases and the J segment 8 bases; nucleotides outside the gene matches: 8. There are 16 residues in the CDR3. TCRdb's copy holds only in-frame clones and misses some; the assay was immunoSEQ multiplex PCR. The sample lists approximately 88,000 clones; 80% to 85% were seen once. Of note for this clone: Its antigen remains unknown.

This chain joins TRBV4-3 and TRBJ1-3; 12 positions match TRBD1. The sample was PBMCs. The sequence came from a woman between 18 and 29 years old in good health and CMV-seropositive. CDR3 nucleotide sequence: TGCGCCAGCAGCCAGGGACAGGGGGCAGGATGGGACACCATATATTTT. Translated, it gives CASSQGQGAGWDTIYF.